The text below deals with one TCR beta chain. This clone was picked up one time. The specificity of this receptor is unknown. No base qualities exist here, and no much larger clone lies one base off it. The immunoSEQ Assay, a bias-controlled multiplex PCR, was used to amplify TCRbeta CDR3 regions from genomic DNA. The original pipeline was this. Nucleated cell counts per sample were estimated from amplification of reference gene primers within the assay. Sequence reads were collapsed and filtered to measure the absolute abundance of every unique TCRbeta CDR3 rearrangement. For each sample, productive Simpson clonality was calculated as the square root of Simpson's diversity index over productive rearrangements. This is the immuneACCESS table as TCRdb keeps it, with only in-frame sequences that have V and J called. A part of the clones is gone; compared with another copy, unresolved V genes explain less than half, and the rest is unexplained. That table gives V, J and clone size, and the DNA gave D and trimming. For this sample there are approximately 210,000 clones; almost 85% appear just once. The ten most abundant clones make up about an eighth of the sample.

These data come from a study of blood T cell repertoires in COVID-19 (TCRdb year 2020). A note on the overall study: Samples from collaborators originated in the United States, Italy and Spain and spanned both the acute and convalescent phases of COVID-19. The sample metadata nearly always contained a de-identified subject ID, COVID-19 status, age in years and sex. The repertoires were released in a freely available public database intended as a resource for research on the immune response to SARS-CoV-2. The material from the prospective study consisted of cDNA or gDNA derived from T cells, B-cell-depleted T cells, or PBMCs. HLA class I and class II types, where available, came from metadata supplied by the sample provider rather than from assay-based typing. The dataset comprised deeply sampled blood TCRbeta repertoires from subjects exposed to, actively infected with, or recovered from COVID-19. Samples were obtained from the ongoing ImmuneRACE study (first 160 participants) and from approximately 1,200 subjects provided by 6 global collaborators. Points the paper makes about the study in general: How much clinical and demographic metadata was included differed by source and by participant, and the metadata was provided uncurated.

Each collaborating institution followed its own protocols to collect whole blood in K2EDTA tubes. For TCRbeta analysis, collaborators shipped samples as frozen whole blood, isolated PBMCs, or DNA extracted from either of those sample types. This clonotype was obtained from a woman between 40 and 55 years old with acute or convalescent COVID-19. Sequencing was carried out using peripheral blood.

The DNA sequence follows: TGTGCCACCCCAGCACCCCAGACTAGCGGGAACCCCTACGAGCAGTACTTC. Protein translation: CATPAPQTSGNPYEQYF. The chain couples TRBV6-4 to TRBJ2-7; the junction holds 11 bases that match TRBD2. The germline V gene yields MRHNA for CDR1 and SNTAGT for CDR2. V has 10 bases trimmed and J has 2 bases trimmed; junction bases matching no gene number 16. The CDR3 runs 17 amino acids, cysteine and phenylalanine included. Only the CDR3 DNA stays, 51 bases, in frame from base 1.